The text below deals with one T cell receptor (beta chain). Its antigen is still unknown. No base-level quality is on record; no much larger clone is a single base apart. Receptors were amplified or captured by the immunoSEQ multiplex PCR assay. Imported from immuneACCESS, the table was reduced by TCRdb to in-frame sequences with V and J called. These copies leave out some clones; in studies compared against another copy, an unresolved V gene accounts for under half, and the cause of the remainder is not known. For this sample there are some 140,000 clones; around 95% appear just once. The ten biggest clones cover approximately 0.45% of the sample. The data belong to a study of T cell changes during pregnancy in multiple sclerosis (dated 2019 in TCRdb). About the investigation overall: The study looked at changes in the T cell repertoire across pregnancy in women with multiple sclerosis.

The junction carries 8 bases between V and J, which are trimmed by 0 bases and 0 bases respectively. The CDR1 and CDR2 encoded by the germline V gene are MNHEY and SVGAGI. The CDR3 goes from the cysteine to the phenylalanine over 15 residues. Left in the record is the CDR3 DNA by itself, 45 bases read in frame from the first base. The sequencing here drew on peripheral blood, taken after pregnancy. This clonotype originated in a female donor with multiple sclerosis, enrolled in a pregnancy study. The V and J genes are TRBV6-5 and TRBJ1-1, with the identity of the D gene unclear. The CDR3 loop reads CASSYSILMNTEAFF. In nucleotides, the sequence is TGTGCCAGCAGTTACTCGATACTGATGAACACTGAAGCTTTCTTT.